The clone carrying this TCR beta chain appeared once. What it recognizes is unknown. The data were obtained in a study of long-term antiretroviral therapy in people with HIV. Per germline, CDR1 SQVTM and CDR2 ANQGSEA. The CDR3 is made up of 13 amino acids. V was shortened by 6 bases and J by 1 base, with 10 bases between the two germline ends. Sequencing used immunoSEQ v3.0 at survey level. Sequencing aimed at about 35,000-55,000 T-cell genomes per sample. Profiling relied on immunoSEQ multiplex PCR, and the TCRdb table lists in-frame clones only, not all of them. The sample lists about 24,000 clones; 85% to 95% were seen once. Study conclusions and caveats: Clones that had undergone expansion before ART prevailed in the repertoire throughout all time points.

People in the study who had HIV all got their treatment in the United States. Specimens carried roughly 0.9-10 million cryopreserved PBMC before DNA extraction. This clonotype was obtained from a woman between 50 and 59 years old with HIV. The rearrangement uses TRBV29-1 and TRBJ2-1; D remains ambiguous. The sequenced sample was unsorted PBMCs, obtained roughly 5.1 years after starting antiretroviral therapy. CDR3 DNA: TGCAGCGTCCAAAAGGTGTCCTACAATGAGCAGTTCTTC. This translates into CSVQKVSYNEQFF.